The next 30 T cell receptor beta chains were all read from a single sample in a study of cytomegalovirus exposure and HLA in healthy donors. Assay used: immunoSEQ multiplex PCR; TCRdb lists only in-frame clones, some missing. In the table there are about 130,000 clones, 75% to 90% of which are singletons. Sequencing input: PBMCs. These receptors were collected from a woman under 30 in good health and CMV-seronegative.

A single count supports this clone. The chain joins TRBV27 to TRBJ2-5; TRBD2 matches 9 bases. CDR1 and CDR2 (germline): MNHEY, SMNVEV (reference sequence). V dropped 5 bases and J dropped 4; count of bases not matched to a gene: 8. The CDR3 contains 15 residues. The CDR3 DNA reads as TGTGCCAGCAGTCTGACTAGCGGAAGATTAGAGACCCAGTACTTC. Its protein product is CASSLTSGRLETQYF.

The chain employs TRBV5-1 and TRBJ2-4, with 7 nucleotides matching TRBD2. This CDR3 contains 16 residues. The V segment lost 2 bases and the J segment 1 base; nucleotides outside the gene matches: 6. Germline CDR1 is SGHRS and CDR2 is YFSETQ. The CDR3 region is CASSFSSGLAKNIQYF. The CDR3 DNA reads as TGCGCCAGCAGCTTCAGTAGCGGGCTGGCCAAAAACATTCAGTACTTC. The full variable domain, in which reference TRBV5-1 and TRBJ2-4 provide the parts outside the CDR3, is KAGVTQTPRYLIKTRGQQVTLSCSPISGHRSVSWYQQTPGQGLQFLFEYFSETQRNKGNFPGRFSGRQFSNSRSEMNVSTLELGDSALYLCASSFSSGLAKNIQYFGAGTRLSVL.

Of note for this clone: Germline is not matched at one junction end, which may reflect a read error. The rearrangement uses TRBV7-7 and TRBJ2-5; weak D call: TRBD1 (7 bases). Germline CDR1 is SSHAT and CDR2 is FNYEAQ (reference sequence). The CDR3 runs to 11 residues. The CDR3 sequence: CASSLRGAQYF. The CDR3 DNA reads TGTGCTAGCAGCCTCAGGGGGGCCCAGTACTTC.

V usage is TRBV7-2 and J usage is TRBJ2-1; 11 bases are shared with TRBD2. The CDR3 sequence is 19 residues long. The V segment lost 5 bases and the J segment 4 bases; nucleotides outside the gene matches: 16. From germline, CDR1 is SGHTA and CDR2 FQGNSA. CDR3 amino acids: CASSPSLRLAGSKYNEQFF. The CDR3 bases are TGTGCCAGCAGCCCATCCCTCAGACTAGCGGGATCGAAATACAATGAGCAGTTCTTC.

The chain couples TRBV18 to TRBJ2-5; D ambiguous. Germline V lookup: CDR1 KGHSH, CDR2 LQKENI. The germline V and J ends were trimmed by 0 bases and 4 bases, with 9 bases remaining between them. This CDR3 is 14 amino acids long. CDR3 in amino acids: CASSPPTILETQYF. The CDR3 nucleotides are TGTGCCAGCTCACCACCGACAATCCTAGAGACCCAGTACTTC. The full variable domain, its missing parts supplied by reference TRBV18 and TRBJ2-5, is NAGVMQNPRHLVRRRGQEARLRCSPMKGHSHVYWYRQLPEEGLKFMVYLQKENIIDESGMPKERFSAEFPKEGPSILRIQQVVRGDSAAYFCASSPPTILETQYFGPGTRLLVL.

The V call is TRBV6-5, the J call TRBJ2-7, with a possible D match to TRBD2 (6 bases). The V and J ends lost 2 bases and 1 base respectively, with 12 bases between them. The CDR3 totals 15 residues. The germline V gene encodes CDR1 MNHEY and CDR2 SVGAGI. The CDR3 reads CASSYLTGESYEQYF. Written as DNA, the CDR3 is TGTGCCAGCAGTTACCTTACGGGAGAATCCTACGAGCAGTACTTC.

This chain links TRBV28 with TRBJ1-2; no clear D. CDR1 is MDHEN and CDR2 is SYDVKM in the germline V gene. The CDR3 sequence is 15 residues long. V was cut by 6 bases and J by 4 bases, with 18 bases left in between. CDR3 sequence reads: CASRVGGVGSYGYTF. The CDR3 DNA sequence: TGTGCCAGCAGGGTAGGCGGGGTGGGCAGCTATGGCTACACCTTC.

The chain employs TRBV5-1 and TRBJ2-7; weak D call: TRBD1 (6 bases). The CDR3 runs to 15 residues. The germline gives CDR1 SGHRS, CDR2 YFSETQ. Deletions cut 1 base from V and 3 bases from J, with 14 bases between. CDR3 in DNA: TGCGCCAGCAGCTTGCCCAGTACAGGGATCTACGAGCAGTACTTC. Translation gives CASSLPSTGIYEQYF.

The J gene is TRBJ2-1, the V gene TRBV13; TRBD2 matches 8 bases. Looked up from germline, CDR1 is PRHDT and CDR2 is FYEKMQ (reference sequence). The CDR3 consists of 14 residues. Trimming removed 6 bases from V and 4 bases from J; junction bases left unmatched: 5. The CDR3 bases are TGTGCCAGCAGGCTAGCGGGCACTTACAATGAGCAGTTCTTC. It translates to CASRLAGTYNEQFF.

The chain joins TRBV6-5 to TRBJ2-7; 10 nucleotides line up with TRBD2. With V trimmed by 4 bases and J by 2 bases, 5 bases remained unmatched. Germline loops: CDR1 MNHEY, CDR2 SVGAGI. There are 15 residues in the CDR3. The CDR3 loop reads CASSFGTSVPYEQYF. For the CDR3, the DNA is TGTGCCAGCAGTTTTGGGACTAGCGTCCCCTACGAGCAGTACTTC.

V gene TRBV7-9 combines with J gene TRBJ1-5; 7 bases match TRBD1. The CDR3 loop spans 16 amino acids. V dropped 5 bases and J dropped 3; count of bases not matched to a gene: 10. Germline CDR1 SEHNR, CDR2 FQNEAQ (reference sequence). The chain's CDR3 is CASSRSQGEDNQPQHF. DNA of the CDR3: TGTGCCAGCAGCCGCAGTCAGGGGGAGGACAATCAGCCCCAGCATTTT.

J is TRBJ2-3 and V is TRBV5-4, with D perhaps TRBD2 (5 bases). V lost 4 bases and J lost 8, with 20 bases in between. CDR1 and CDR2 from the germline V gene are SGHNT and YYREEE (reference sequence). The CDR3 contains 15 residues. The DNA of the CDR3 is TGTGCCAGCAGCCCCCGAGGGCAGCCCCACGGTACGCAGTATTTT. Amino acids: CASSPRGQPHGTQYF.

V is TRBV2 and J is TRBJ2-5; 11 positions agree with TRBD2. The ends lost 5 bases at V and 1 base at J; junction bases unmatched: 9. The germline CDR1 and CDR2 sequences are SNHLY and FYNNEI. CDR3 length: 17 amino acids. The CDR3 sequence: CASSFKTSGTPQETQYF. CDR3 bases: TGTGCCAGCAGTTTCAAGACTAGCGGGACCCCCCAAGAGACCCAGTACTTC.

The chain employs TRBV5-6 and TRBJ2-7, with a weak D call TRBD2 (6 bases). CDR3 length: 16 amino acids. CDR1 is SGHDT, CDR2 YYEEEE, per germline. Trimming took off 4 bases at V and 1 base at J, with 18 bases between the two ends. CDR3 DNA sequence: TGTGCCAGCAGCCCGGGGGTCGGGATGCTTTCCTACGAGCAGTACTTC. It is translated as CASSPGVGMLSYEQYF.

This chain links TRBV5-1 with TRBJ2-7; 8 bases agree with TRBD1. Losses at the gene ends were 4 bases for V and 2 bases for J; bases not matched to a gene: 8. Germline V lookup: CDR1 SGHRS, CDR2 YFSETQ. The CDR3 is 15 residues long. The CDR3 DNA is TGCGCCAGCAGCACGGCATTGGGACAGGCCTACGAGCAGTACTTC. Translating gives CASSTALGQAYEQYF.

The chain recombines TRBV11-2 with TRBJ1-2; tentative D call: TRBD1 (5 bases). Germline lookup yields CDR1 SGHAT and CDR2 FQNNGV. V was shortened by 5 bases and J by 7 bases, with 20 bases between the two germline ends. This CDR3 is 15 amino acids long. The CDR3 DNA is TGTGCCAGCAGCCCCATGGGGCCCGGGTGGGGTGGCTACACCTTC. This gives the protein CASSPMGPGWGGYTF.

The CDR3 is CASSPGPPLPQHF. For the CDR3, the DNA is TGTGCCAGCAGCCCAGGGCCTCCATTGCCCCAGCATTTT. The chain has TRBV11-2 and TRBJ1-5; D perhaps matches TRBD1 (5 bases). V dropped 5 bases and J dropped 9 bases, with 14 bases sitting between them. Germline V gives CDR1 SGHAT, CDR2 FQNNGV. The CDR3 has 13 amino acids.

The chain couples TRBV11-2 to TRBJ2-3, with D perhaps matching TRBD2 (5 bases). In germline, CDR1 is SGHAT, CDR2 FQNNGV. The CDR3 has 15 amino acids. The V end was cut by 3 bases, the J end by 0 bases, with 10 bases between. The CDR3, as DNA: TGTGCCAGCAGCTTTCAGCGGACTAGCACAGATACGCAGTATTTT. Protein sequence: CASSFQRTSTDTQYF.

This chain uses TRBV18 with TRBJ2-1, with 14 bases that match TRBD2. This CDR3 spans 16 amino acids. The V and J ends lost 3 bases and 8 bases, in that order; junction bases with no gene match: 6. Per germline, CDR1 KGHSH and CDR2 LQKENI. This CDR3 reads CASSPGTSGSFYEQFF. Here the CDR3 DNA reads TGTGCCAGCTCACCTGGGACTAGCGGGAGTTTCTATGAGCAGTTCTTC. Filled out from reference TRBV18 and TRBJ2-1, the complete variable domain reads NAGVMQNPRHLVRRRGQEARLRCSPMKGHSHVYWYRQLPEEGLKFMVYLQKENIIDESGMPKERFSAEFPKEGPSILRIQQVVRGDSAAYFCASSPGTSGSFYEQFFGPGTRLTVL.

The chain recombines TRBV29-1 with TRBJ1-1, with a tentative D call TRBD1 (5 bases). Trimming left V 4 bases short and J 1 base short, with 13 bases between. This CDR3 has 14 amino acids. CDR1 and CDR2 from the germline V gene are SQVTM and ANQGSEA. The CDR3 coding sequence is TGCAGCGTTGTAAGCTTTGACAGGAACACTGAAGCTTTCTTT. Protein product: CSVVSFDRNTEAFF.

This clone was observed once. The chain uses TRBV5-1 and TRBJ2-7; possible D gene TRBD1, 5 bases. Per germline, CDR1 SGHRS and CDR2 YFSETQ. Trimming left V 0 bases short and J 4 bases short, with 8 bases between. The CDR3 extends over 13 amino acids. The CDR3 protein is CASSLGGYYEQYF. DNA of the CDR3: TGCGCCAGCAGCTTGGGGGGCTATTACGAGCAGTACTTC. Filled out from reference TRBV5-1 and TRBJ2-7, the complete variable domain reads KAGVTQTPRYLIKTRGQQVTLSCSPISGHRSVSWYQQTPGQGLQFLFEYFSETQRNKGNFPGRFSGRQFSNSRSEMNVSTLELGDSALYLCASSLGGYYEQYFGPGTRLTVT.

This clone has a single count. In DNA form, the CDR3 reads TGTGCCAGCAGCTTAGGACAGGCACTCGAGCAGTACTTC. Encoded protein: CASSLGQALEQYF. The rearrangement uses TRBV11-2 and TRBJ2-7; maybe TRBD1 (6 bases). This CDR3 spans 13 amino acids. Trimming took 1 base from V and 6 from J, leaving 10 bases between them. Looked up from germline, CDR1 is SGHAT and CDR2 is FQNNGV.

J is TRBJ2-4 and V is TRBV2; 11 bases match TRBD2. Trimming took 6 bases from V and 0 from J; bases not matched to a gene: 10. Germline loops: CDR1 SNHLY, CDR2 FYNNEI. The CDR3 is 18 residues long. The CDR3 DNA follows: TGTGCCAGCAGGGGGACTAGCGGAGGGACTCTAGCCAAAAACATTCAGTACTTC. Protein product: CASRGTSGGTLAKNIQYF.

The chain uses TRBV4-1 and TRBJ1-5; unclear D gene. Germline loops: CDR1 MGHRA, CDR2 YSYEKL. The CDR3 has 14 residues. V was clipped by 4 bases and J by 7 bases, with 14 bases between them. Here the CDR3 reads CASSRLEVYQPQHF. CDR3 nucleotides: TGCGCCAGCAGCCGCTTAGAGGTTTACCAGCCCCAGCATTTT.

This rearrangement joins TRBV11-2 to TRBJ2-7; 10 bases line up with TRBD2. V was pared by 4 bases and J by 4 bases, with 19 bases of the junction left unmatched. The CDR3 has 19 residues. The germline V gene has CDR1 SGHAT and CDR2 FQNNGV. In nucleotides, the CDR3 is TGTGCCAGCAGCTCAGCCGAGGGGGAGGCGCTAGCGGGAGTTTACGAGCAGTACTTC. Amino acid sequence: CASSSAEGEALAGVYEQYF. Based on the CDR3 plus reference TRBV11-2 and TRBJ2-7, the full variable domain is EAGVAQSPRYKIIEKRQSVAFWCNPISGHATLYWYQQILGQGPKLLIQFQNNGVVDDSQLPKDRFSAERLKGVDSTLKIQPAKLEDSAVYLCASSSAEGEALAGVYEQYFGPGTRLTVT.

This chain uses TRBV27 with TRBJ2-3; 13 nucleotides line up with TRBD2. The CDR3 runs to 19 residues. J was trimmed by 5 bases and V by 5 bases; bases with no gene match: 16. CDR1 and CDR2 (germline): MNHEY, SMNVEV (reference sequence). The DNA of the CDR3 is TGTGCCAGCAGTACCGGACTAGCGGGAGAGGGAGGGGTGGGAGATACGCAGTATTTT. Translated: CASSTGLAGEGGVGDTQYF.

This clone was recorded a few times. The chain employs TRBV10-2 and TRBJ2-6; D ambiguous. From germline, CDR1 is WSHSY and CDR2 SAAADI. The CDR3 loop spans 14 amino acids. The V gene lost 8 bases and the J gene lost 0 bases, with 8 bases spanning the gap. CDR3 loop: CASSSLSGANVLTF. As DNA, the CDR3 is TGCGCCAGCTCTAGTCTCTCTGGGGCCAACGTCCTGACTTTC.

This clone was counted a single time. The V and J genes are TRBV29-1 and TRBJ1-1; D may be TRBD1 (5 bases). Trimming stripped 6 bases from V and 5 bases from J, with 13 bases between. Germline loops: CDR1 SQVTM, CDR2 ANQGSEA. This CDR3 region has 12 residues. For the CDR3, the DNA is TGCAGCGTGTGGGGCTCTGGGACTGAAGCTTTCTTT. Translated: CSVWGSGTEAFF.

The chain carries TRBV27 and TRBJ2-6, with 7 bases lining up with TRBD1. V shed 2 bases and J 0 bases; nucleotides not matched to a gene: 4. The CDR3 sequence is 17 residues long. Germline V gives CDR1 MNHEY, CDR2 SMNVEV (reference sequence). CDR3 nucleotides: TGTGCCAGCAGTTTAAAGGGACAGCTCTCTGGGGCCAACGTCCTGACTTTC. It yields the protein CASSLKGQLSGANVLTF.

The chain couples TRBV9 to TRBJ2-2, with 8 bases fitting TRBD2. CDR3 length: 14 amino acids. Germline V gene data show CDR1 as SGDLS and CDR2 as YYNGEE. V trimming: 4 bases; J trimming: 7 bases; junction bases outside the gene matches: 6. CDR3 sequence reads: CASSPQLAVGELFF. CDR3 DNA sequence: TGTGCCAGCAGCCCTCAACTAGCGGTCGGGGAGCTGTTTTTT.